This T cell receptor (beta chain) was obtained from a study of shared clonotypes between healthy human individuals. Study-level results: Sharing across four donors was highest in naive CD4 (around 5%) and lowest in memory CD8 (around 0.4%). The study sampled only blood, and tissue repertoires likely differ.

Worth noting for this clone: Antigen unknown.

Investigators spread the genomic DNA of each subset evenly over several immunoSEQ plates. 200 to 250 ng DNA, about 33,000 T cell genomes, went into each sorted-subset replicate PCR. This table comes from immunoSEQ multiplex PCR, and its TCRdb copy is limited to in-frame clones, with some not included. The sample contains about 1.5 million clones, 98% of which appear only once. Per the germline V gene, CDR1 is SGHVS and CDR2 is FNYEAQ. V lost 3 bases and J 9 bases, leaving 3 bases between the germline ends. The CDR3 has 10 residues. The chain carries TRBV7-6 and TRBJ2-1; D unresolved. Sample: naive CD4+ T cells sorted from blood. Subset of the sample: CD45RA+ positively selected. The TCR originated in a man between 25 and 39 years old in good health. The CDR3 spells CASSLIEQFF. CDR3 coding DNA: TGTGCCAGCAGCTTGATTGAGCAGTTCTTC.